Presented here are 13 T cell receptor beta chains from one specimen sequenced in a study of blood T cell repertoires in COVID-19. TCRdb's copy holds only in-frame clones and misses some; the assay was immunoSEQ multiplex PCR. The sample has 450,000 to 600,000 clones, 87% seen once. Sequenced input: PBMCs or T cells enriched from blood (not recorded which). The origin of the receptors is a woman under 30 who had recovered from COVID-19.

The chain combines TRBV30 with TRBJ1-6, with TRBD1 as a possible D gene (6 bases). The V and J ends lost 5 bases and 6 bases respectively, with 11 bases between them. Per germline, CDR1 GTSNPN and CDR2 SVGIG (reference sequence). The CDR3 spans 13 residues. The CDR3 loop reads CAWEQGFNSPLHF. CDR3 coding DNA: TGTGCCTGGGAACAGGGATTTAATTCACCCCTCCACTTT.

The V and J genes are TRBV28 and TRBJ2-3, with 7 bases fitting TRBD1. CDR1 MDHEN and CDR2 SYDVKM come from the germline V gene. The trim removed 5 bases at V and 2 bases at J, leaving 10 bases unmatched. CDR3 length: 16 residues. This chain's CDR3 is CASSDGTAEYTDTQYF. The DNA for the CDR3 is TGTGCCAGCAGTGATGGGACAGCCGAGTACACAGATACGCAGTATTTT.

J is TRBJ1-1 and V is TRBV19; 10 bases are shared with TRBD1. Per the germline V gene, CDR1 is LNHDA and CDR2 is SQIVND (reference sequence). The V segment lost 11 bases and the J segment 4 bases; nucleotides outside the gene matches: 4. CDR3 length: 12 residues. The CDR3 nucleotides read TGTGCCGTCCGGGACAGGGGCACTGAAGCTTTCTTT. It specifies CAVRDRGTEAFF. The whole variable domain, filled in from reference TRBV19 and TRBJ1-1, reads DGGITQSPKYLFRKEGQNVTLSCEQNLNHDAMYWYRQDPGQGLRLIYYSQIVNDFQKGDIAEGYSVSREKKESFPLTVTSAQKNPTAFYLCAVRDRGTEAFFGQGTRLTVV.

The chain couples TRBV5-1 to TRBJ1-2; the match to TRBD1 covers 10 bases. Germline CDR1 is SGHRS and CDR2 is YFSETQ. The CDR3 consists of 14 residues. The junction had 2 bases not matched to a gene; V was cut back by 4 bases and J by 2 bases. The chain's CDR3 is CASSQTGGNYGYTF. DNA of the CDR3: TGCGCCAGCAGCCAGACAGGGGGCAACTATGGCTACACCTTC.

This clone appeared a few times. The V call is TRBV4-2, the J call TRBJ1-2; tentatively, D is TRBD1 (5 bases). The CDR3 is 15 amino acids. Trimming pared 0 bases from V and 8 bases from J, leaving 16 bases between. The V gene's germline CDR1 is LGHNA and CDR2 YNFKEQ. The CDR3 here is CASSQDRGSRNGYTF. DNA for the CDR3: TGTGCCAGCAGCCAAGATCGGGGGAGCAGGAACGGCTACACCTTC.

This rearrangement joins TRBV30 to TRBJ1-1; the D is unclear. Trimming removed 0 bases at V and 12 bases at J, with 11 bases between. From germline, CDR1 is GTSNPN and CDR2 SVGIG (reference sequence). This CDR3 comprises 11 residues. The CDR3 sequence: CAWSVGGLPFF. The DNA of the CDR3 is TGTGCCTGGAGTGTAGGAGGGCTGCCTTTCTTT.

This sequence joins TRBV12-3 or TRBV12-4 and TRBJ2-5; D is perhaps TRBD2 (6 bases). The CDR3 totals 12 residues. Trimming shortened V by 6 bases and J by 5 bases, and 10 bases separated the two germline ends. CDR3 region: CASSPRGETQYF. The CDR3, as DNA: TGTGCCAGCAGCCCTCGGGGGGAGACCCAGTACTTC.

As DNA, the CDR3 is TGTGCTAGTGGGGTTGACAGTGACTATGGCTACACCTTC. This sequence encodes CASGVDSDYGYTF. The genes are TRBV12-5 and TRBJ1-2, with TRBD1 as a possible D gene (5 bases). The CDR3 spans 13 residues. Trimming left V 6 bases short and J 3 bases short, with 11 bases between. Germline assignment: CDR1 LGHNT and CDR2 FRNRAP. The whole variable domain, remainder taken from reference TRBV12-5 and TRBJ1-2, is DARVTQTPRHKVTEMGQEVTMRCQPILGHNTVFWYRQTMMQGLELLAYFRNRAPLDDSGMPKDRFSAEMPDATLATLKIQPSEPRDSAVYFCASGVDSDYGYTFGSGTRLTVV.

The rearrangement links TRBV5-1 to TRBJ2-5; possible D gene TRBD1, 5 bases. Germline CDR1 SGHRS, CDR2 YFSETQ. This CDR3 region has 15 residues. V dropped 0 bases and J dropped 4 bases, with 13 bases sitting between them. CDR3 in DNA: TGCGCCAGCAGCTTGGCCGGCGAAGGGGTAGAGACCCAGTACTTC. Protein sequence: CASSLAGEGVETQYF.

This clone was seen only a few times. This chain joins TRBV5-1 and TRBJ1-1; 7 positions match TRBD1. Unmatched junction bases numbered 5, after V lost 1 base and J lost 8 bases. The CDR3 is made up of 13 amino acids. The germline V gene has CDR1 SGHRS and CDR2 YFSETQ. CDR3 residues: CASSLRGPQEAFF. The CDR3 DNA reads as TGCGCCAGCAGCTTGAGGGGGCCACAGGAAGCTTTCTTT.

The V and J genes are TRBV5-1 and TRBJ1-1, with TRBD1 matching over 8 bases. The CDR3 is 14 amino acids. V gave up 5 bases and J gave up 3 bases; unmatched junction bases: 6. Germline values: CDR1 SGHRS, CDR2 YFSETQ. Here the CDR3 DNA reads TGCGCCAGCAGATTCTCACAGGGGGACACTGAAGCTTTCTTT. Encoded protein: CASRFSQGDTEAFF.

The rearrangement uses TRBV2 and TRBJ1-2; 7 bases match TRBD1. The trim removed 10 bases at V and 7 bases at J, leaving 9 bases unmatched. Germline-derived CDR1 and CDR2 are SNHLY and FYNNEI. This CDR3 has 12 residues. In DNA, the CDR3 is TGTGCCAACCCCTCAGGGGGAAGTGGCTACACCTTC. Translating gives CANPSGGSGYTF.

The chain uses TRBV11-2 and TRBJ2-1, with D hard to call. The CDR3 spans 17 residues. The ends were cut back, 1 base at V and 0 bases at J, with 13 bases in the middle. Germline values: CDR1 SGHAT, CDR2 FQNNGV. This CDR3 is CASSLGNLISSYNEQFF. Written as DNA, the CDR3 is TGTGCCAGCAGCTTAGGCAATTTAATCAGCTCCTACAATGAGCAGTTCTTC.